This T cell receptor beta chain was identified in a study of CD8 T cells in ankylosing spondylitis. This clonotype was observed a few times. Its antigen is unknown. Study-wide results and limits: The study identified a TCR beta motif of roughly eight highly homologous variants that appeared characteristic of ankylosing spondylitis blood.

This CDR3 has 15 amino acids. V shed 4 bases and J 3 bases; nucleotides not matched to a gene: 5. Germline V gene sequence: CDR1 KGHDR, CDR2 SFDVKD. MiXCR was run by TCRdb on the 5' RACE reads, yielding one entry per CDR3 protein. The sample lists some 800,000 distinct CDR3 sequences, 12% occurring once. The specimen was blood, either unsorted or a sorted T cell fraction (not recorded which). The gene calls are TRBV24-1 and TRBJ1-1; TRBD1 aligns across 9 bases. The sequence derives from a male donor with ankylosing spondylitis. The CDR3 is CATSDRGQGDTEAFF. The CDR3 coding sequence is TGTGCCACCAGTGACCGGGGACAGGGCGACACTGAAGCTTTCTTT.